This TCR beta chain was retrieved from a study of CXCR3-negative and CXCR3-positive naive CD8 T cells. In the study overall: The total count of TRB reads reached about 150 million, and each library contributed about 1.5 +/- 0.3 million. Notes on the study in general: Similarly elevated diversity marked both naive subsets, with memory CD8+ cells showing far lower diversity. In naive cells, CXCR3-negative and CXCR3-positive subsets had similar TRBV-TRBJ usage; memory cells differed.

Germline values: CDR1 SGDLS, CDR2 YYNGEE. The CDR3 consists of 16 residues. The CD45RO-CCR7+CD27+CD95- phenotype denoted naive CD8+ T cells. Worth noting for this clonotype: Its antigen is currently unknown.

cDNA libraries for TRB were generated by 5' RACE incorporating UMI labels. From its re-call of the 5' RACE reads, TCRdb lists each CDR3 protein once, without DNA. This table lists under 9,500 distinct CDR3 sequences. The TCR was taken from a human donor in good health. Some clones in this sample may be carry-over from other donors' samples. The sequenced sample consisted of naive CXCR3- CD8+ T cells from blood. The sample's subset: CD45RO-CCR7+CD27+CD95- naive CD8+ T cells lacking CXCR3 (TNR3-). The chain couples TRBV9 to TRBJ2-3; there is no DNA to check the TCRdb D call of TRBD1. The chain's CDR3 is CASSVAGTGVVDTQYF.